This T cell receptor beta chain came from a study of blood T cell repertoires in COVID-19. Study-level information: Spain, Italy and the United States supplied samples that represented acute and convalescent COVID-19. The analysed material was cDNA or gDNA that came from T cells, B-cell-depleted T cells, or PBMCs.

In the source study's methods: Reference gene primer amplification gave estimated nucleated cell counts. This table comes from immunoSEQ multiplex PCR, and its TCRdb copy is limited to in-frame clones, with some not included. The V and J calls and the clone size are those of that table, but D and trimming were determined from the DNA. The sample holds 95,000 to 110,000 clones, approximately 84% seen once. Details on this clone: Within the sample, other DNA sequences also encode this same CDR3.

Source material: peripheral blood. The sequence came from a human donor in a cohort sampled during active or convalescent COVID-19.

The CDR3 spells CASRAGTGNQPQHF. The CDR3 DNA follows: TGTGCCAGCAGGGCCGGGACAGGGAATCAGCCCCAGCATTTT. The chain uses TRBV6-5 and TRBJ1-5; the match to TRBD1 covers 9 bases. V shed 6 bases and J 4 bases; nucleotides not matched to a gene: 4. Germline V gene data show CDR1 as MNHEY and CDR2 as SVGAGI. The CDR3 consists of 14 residues.